This entry is about one T cell receptor (beta chain). Its antigen is not identified. The patients all showed relapse after autologous stem cell transplantation, while their brentuximab vedotin exposure varied. V dropped 0 bases and J dropped 3 bases, with 10 bases sitting between them. The CDR3 consists of 15 residues. Looked up from germline, CDR1 is MRHNA and CDR2 is SNTAGT. The data originate from a study of PD-1 blockade in classical Hodgkin lymphoma. Using immunoSEQ multiplex PCR, the repertoire was profiled, and TCRdb retains in-frame clones only, with some absent. The data contain about 13,000 clones, about 82% of them seen just once; the ten biggest clones take up approximately 25%. Points from the study as a whole: Prior therapy or disease activity may underlie the repertoire differences, whose causes remain undefined.

The chain has TRBV6-4 and TRBJ2-3, with D possibly being TRBD2 (6 bases). The source is a human donor with classical Hodgkin lymphoma. The sample here was peripheral blood mononuclear cells (PBMCs), taken at baseline. The CDR3 region is CASSDSGLATDTQYF. CDR3 sequence (DNA): TGTGCCAGCAGTGACTCGGGCCTAGCGACAGATACGCAGTATTTT.